The T cell receptor beta chain under discussion was sequenced for a study of identical twins. TCRdb recomputed calls from the 5' RACE reads with MiXCR, one row per CDR3 protein. The sample includes hundreds of thousands of distinct CDR3 sequences, about 20% of them seen just once. V was pared by 10 bases and J by 0 bases, with 21 bases between. The CDR3 runs to 17 residues. Per germline, CDR1 ENHRY and CDR2 SYGVKD. These records were also assigned to another study, of T cells expressing NK-cell markers. From that second work: Unclear, still, was the HCMV specificity of the expanded NKG2C+ T cell clones.

The sequencing sample was made of PBMCs. J is TRBJ2-2 and V is TRBV10-3; no clear D. This clonotype was sampled from a woman between 18 and 29 years old in good health. CDR3 coding DNA: TGTGCCACCCGCCGTTACCCCGACACCTCGAACACCGGGGAGCTGTTTTTT. It specifies CATRRYPDTSNTGELFF.